This TCR beta chain was observed in a study of T cells of healthy individuals. TCRdb recomputed calls from the 5' RACE reads with MiXCR, one row per CDR3 protein. The sample has about 100,000 distinct CDR3 sequences; 17% are singletons. This CDR3 comprises 16 residues. Trimming cost V 5 bases and J 2 bases; bases outside gene matches: 8. The germline V gene has CDR1 PRHDT and CDR2 FYEKMQ (reference sequence). V and J are TRBV13 and TRBJ1-2; TRBD1 matches at 10 bases. This TCR came from a human donor in good health. The CDR3 coding sequence is TGTGCCAGCAGCCTTGTGGGGGACAGGGGAAACTATGGCTACACCTTC. Amino acid sequence: CASSLVGDRGNYGYTF.